This TCR beta chain was documented in a study of shared clonotypes between healthy human individuals. Study results and limitations: Relative to their counterparts shared across all four donors, non-shared clonotypes exhibited diminished generation probabilities.

Some clones are missing from TCRdb's copy, which holds only in-frame ones; the method was immunoSEQ multiplex PCR. The sample has about 640,000 clones, roughly 78% seen once. Trimming removed 5 bases at V and 2 bases at J, with 9 bases between. This CDR3 contains 13 residues. Germline V gene lookup returns CDR1 MDHEN and CDR2 SYDVKM. Into CD45RA+ naive and CD45RA-negative memory subsets, the CD4+ cells were split. Turning to this clone: Its antigen is as yet unknown. This same CDR3 is encoded by further DNA sequences in the sample.

V usage is TRBV28 and J usage is TRBJ1-2; D is ambiguous. The sequencing sample was made of memory CD4+ T cells sorted from blood. Subset: CD45RA-negative fraction. The TCR was taken from a young woman in good health. As DNA, the CDR3 is TGTGCCAGCAGTCTCAACGGGAACTATGGCTACACCTTC. It is translated as CASSLNGNYGYTF.